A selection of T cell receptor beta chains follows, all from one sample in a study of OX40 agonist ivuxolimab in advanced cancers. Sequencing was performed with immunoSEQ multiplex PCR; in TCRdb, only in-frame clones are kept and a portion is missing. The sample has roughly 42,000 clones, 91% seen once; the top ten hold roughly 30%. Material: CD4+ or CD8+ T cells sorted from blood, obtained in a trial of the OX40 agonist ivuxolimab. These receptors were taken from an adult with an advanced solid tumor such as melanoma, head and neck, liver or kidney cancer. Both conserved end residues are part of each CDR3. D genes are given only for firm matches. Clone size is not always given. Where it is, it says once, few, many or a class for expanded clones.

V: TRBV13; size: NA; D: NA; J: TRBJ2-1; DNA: TGTGCCAGCAGCTTAGGCCGGATACGTTTTGACAATGAGCAGTTCTTC; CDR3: CASSLGRIRFDNEQFF
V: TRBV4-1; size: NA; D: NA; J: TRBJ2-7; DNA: TGCGCCAGCAGCCAAGTATTGGGGCCGGGGGTCGGCAGAACCTACGAGCAGTACTTC; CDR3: CASSQVLGPGVGRTYEQYF
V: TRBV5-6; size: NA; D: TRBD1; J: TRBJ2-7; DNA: TGTGCCAGCAGCTTGGTGCCAGGGGGTAACCGCGAGCAGTACTTC; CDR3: CASSLVPGGNREQYF
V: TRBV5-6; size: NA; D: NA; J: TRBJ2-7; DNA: TGTGCCAGCAGCTTGGGAGGGGCTAACTACGAGCAGTACTTC; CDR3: CASSLGGANYEQYF
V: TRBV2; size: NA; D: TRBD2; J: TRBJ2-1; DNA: TGTGCCAGCTCTGGGGGAGCGGGGAATGAGCAGTTCTTC; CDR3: CASSGGAGNEQFF
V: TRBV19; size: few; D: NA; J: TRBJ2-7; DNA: TGTGCCAGTAGTTTCGGGGGCGGCCCTCTCCGGGAGCAGTACTTC; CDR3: CASSFGGGPLREQYF
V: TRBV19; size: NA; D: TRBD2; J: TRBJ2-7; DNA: TGTGCCAGTAGTCCCGGTAGCGGGAGCTTCTCCTACGAGCAGTACTTC; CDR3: CASSPGSGSFSYEQYF
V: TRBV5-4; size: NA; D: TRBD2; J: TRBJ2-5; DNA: TGTGCCAGCAGCTTCCGGGCACCGGGGGGGGAGACCCAGTACTTC; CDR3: CASSFRAPGGETQYF
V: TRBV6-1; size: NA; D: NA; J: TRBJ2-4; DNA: TGTGCCAGCAGTGAATGGGGCGGAGAGCAAAACATTCAGTACTTC; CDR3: CASSEWGGEQNIQYF
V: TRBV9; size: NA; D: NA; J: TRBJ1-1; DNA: TGTGCCAGCACCCCGGGGGACGGTGGCCCTGAAGCTTTCTTT; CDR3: CASTPGDGGPEAFF
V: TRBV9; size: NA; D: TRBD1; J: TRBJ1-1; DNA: TGTGCCAGCAGCGCCTCGACAGGGGCGAACACTGAAGCTTTCTTT; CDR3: CASSASTGANTEAFF
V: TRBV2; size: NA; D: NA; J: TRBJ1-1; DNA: TGTGCCAGCAGTGAGGGGTTTCACACTGAAGCTTTCTTT; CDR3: CASSEGFHTEAFF
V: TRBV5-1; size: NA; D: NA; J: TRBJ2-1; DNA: TGCGCCAGCAGTGACGGGAGTGGATCCTACAATGAGCAGTTCTTC; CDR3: CASSDGSGSYNEQFF
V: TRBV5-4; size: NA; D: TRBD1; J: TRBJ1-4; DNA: TGTGCCAGCAGTCAGGGGGTGGCTAATGAAAAACTGTTTTTT; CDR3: CASSQGVANEKLFF
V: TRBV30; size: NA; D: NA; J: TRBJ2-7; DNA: TGTGCCTGGAGTGGACAGTTCTACGAGCAGTACTTC; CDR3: CAWSGQFYEQYF
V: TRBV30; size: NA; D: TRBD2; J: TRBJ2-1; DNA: TGTGCCTGGAGTGGGCTAGCGGGCAACCCTGCCTCCTACAATGAGCAGTTCTTC; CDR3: CAWSGLAGNPASYNEQFF
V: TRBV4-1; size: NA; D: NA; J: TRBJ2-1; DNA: TGCGCCAGCAGCCAAAGACATCTAATACGGAATGAGCAGTTCTTC; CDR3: CASSQRHLIRNEQFF
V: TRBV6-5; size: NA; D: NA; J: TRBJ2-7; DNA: TGTGCCAGCAGTCCCGGGACCGAGCTTTTGAAGCAGTACTTC; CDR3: CASSPGTELLKQYF
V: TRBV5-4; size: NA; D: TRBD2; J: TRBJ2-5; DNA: TGTGCCAGCAGCTTACTAGCGGGAGCAGAGACCCAGTACTTC; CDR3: CASSLLAGAETQYF
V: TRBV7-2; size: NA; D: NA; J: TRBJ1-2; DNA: TGTGCCAGCAGCTTAAGGTCCCCTAACTATGGCTACACCTTC; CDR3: CASSLRSPNYGYTF
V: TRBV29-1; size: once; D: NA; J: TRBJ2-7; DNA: TGCAGCGCCGGTACAGGGTACTCCTACGAGCAGTACTTC; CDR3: CSAGTGYSYEQYF
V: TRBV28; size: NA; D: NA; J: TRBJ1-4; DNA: TGTGCCAGCAGTTCTCTACTGGCCGCTGCTAATGAAAAACTGTTTTTT; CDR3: CASSSLLAAANEKLFF
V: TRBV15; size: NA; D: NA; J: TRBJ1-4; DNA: TGTGCCACCAGCAGGACGAGGGGCAATGAAAAACTGTTTTTT; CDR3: CATSRTRGNEKLFF
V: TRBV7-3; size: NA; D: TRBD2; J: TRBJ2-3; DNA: TGTGCCAGCAGCCCCGGGACTAGCGGAACAGATACGCAGTATTTT; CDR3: CASSPGTSGTDTQYF
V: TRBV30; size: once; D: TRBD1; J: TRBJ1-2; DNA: TGTGCCGCCACCGGACAGGGGGGAGATGGCTACACCTTC; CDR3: CAATGQGGDGYTF
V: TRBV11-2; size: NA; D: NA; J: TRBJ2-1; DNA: TGTGCCAGCGGGAGAGGCCTCTACAATGAGCAGTTCTTC; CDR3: CASGRGLYNEQFF
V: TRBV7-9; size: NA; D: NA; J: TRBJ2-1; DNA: TGTGCCACTCTGCGGGACACCATTGTTGAGCAGTTCTTC; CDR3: CATLRDTIVEQFF
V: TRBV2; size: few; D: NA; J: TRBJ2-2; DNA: TGTGCCAGCGGGGGACTTCACCGGGAGCTGTTTTTT; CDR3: CASGGLHRELFF